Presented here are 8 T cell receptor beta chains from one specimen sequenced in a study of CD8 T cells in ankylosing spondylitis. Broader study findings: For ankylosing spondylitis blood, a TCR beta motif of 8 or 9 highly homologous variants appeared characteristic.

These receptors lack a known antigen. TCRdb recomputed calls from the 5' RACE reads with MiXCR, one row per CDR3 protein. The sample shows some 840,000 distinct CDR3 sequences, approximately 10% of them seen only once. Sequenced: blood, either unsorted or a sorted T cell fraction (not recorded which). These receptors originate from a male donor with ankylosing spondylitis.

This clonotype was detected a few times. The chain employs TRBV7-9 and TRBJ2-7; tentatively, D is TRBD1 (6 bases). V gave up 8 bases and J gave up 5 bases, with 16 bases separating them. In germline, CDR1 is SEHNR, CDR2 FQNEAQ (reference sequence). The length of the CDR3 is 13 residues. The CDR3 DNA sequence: TGTGCCAGCGCGTACACAGGGCTCGACGAGCAGTACTTC. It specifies CASAYTGLDEQYF. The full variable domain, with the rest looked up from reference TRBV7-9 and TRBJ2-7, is DTGVSQNPRHKITKRGQNVTFRCDPISEHNRLYWYRQTLGQGPEFLTYFQNEAQLEKSRLLSDRFSAERPKGSFSTLEIQRTEQGDSAMYLCASAYTGLDEQYFGPGTRLTVT.

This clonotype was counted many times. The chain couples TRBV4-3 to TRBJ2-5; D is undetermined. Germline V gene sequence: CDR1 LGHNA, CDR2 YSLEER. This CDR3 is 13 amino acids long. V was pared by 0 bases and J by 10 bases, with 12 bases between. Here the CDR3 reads CASSQERTVRQYF. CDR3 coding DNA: TGCGCCAGCAGCCAAGAGAGGACGGTACGCCAGTACTTC.

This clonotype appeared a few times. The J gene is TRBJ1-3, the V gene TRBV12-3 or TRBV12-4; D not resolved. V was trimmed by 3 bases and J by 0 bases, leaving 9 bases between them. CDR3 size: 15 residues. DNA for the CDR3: TGTGCCAGCAGTTTCGCCACCCTCTCTGGAAACACCATATATTTT. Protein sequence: CASSFATLSGNTIYF.

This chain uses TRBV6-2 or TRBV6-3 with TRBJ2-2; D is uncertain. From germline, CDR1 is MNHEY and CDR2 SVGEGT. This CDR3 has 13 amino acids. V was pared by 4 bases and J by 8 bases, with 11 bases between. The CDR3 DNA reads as TGTGCCAGCAGTTCCAACGGGCCAGGGGAGCTGTTTTTT. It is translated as CASSSNGPGELFF.

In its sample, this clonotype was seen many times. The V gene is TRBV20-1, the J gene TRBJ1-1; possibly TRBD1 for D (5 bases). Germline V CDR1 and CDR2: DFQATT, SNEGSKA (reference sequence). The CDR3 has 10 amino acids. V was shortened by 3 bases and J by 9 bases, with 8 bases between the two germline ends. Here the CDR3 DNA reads TGCAGTGCTAGTGAGGGGCAAGCTTTCTTT. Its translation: CSASEGQAFF.

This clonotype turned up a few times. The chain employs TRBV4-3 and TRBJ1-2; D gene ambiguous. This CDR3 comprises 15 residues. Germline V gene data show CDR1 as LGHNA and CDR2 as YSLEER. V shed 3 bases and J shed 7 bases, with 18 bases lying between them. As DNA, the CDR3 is TGCGCCAGCAGCCAGGGCTTCGGGCCACCCCTTGGCTACACCTTC. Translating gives CASSQGFGPPLGYTF.

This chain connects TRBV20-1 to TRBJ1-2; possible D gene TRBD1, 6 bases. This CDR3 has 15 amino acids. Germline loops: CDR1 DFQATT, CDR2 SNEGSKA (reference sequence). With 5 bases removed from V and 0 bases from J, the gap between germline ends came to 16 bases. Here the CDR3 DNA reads TGCAGTGCTCGGGCTGGGACAATCACTAACTATGGCTACACCTTC. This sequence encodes CSARAGTITNYGYTF.

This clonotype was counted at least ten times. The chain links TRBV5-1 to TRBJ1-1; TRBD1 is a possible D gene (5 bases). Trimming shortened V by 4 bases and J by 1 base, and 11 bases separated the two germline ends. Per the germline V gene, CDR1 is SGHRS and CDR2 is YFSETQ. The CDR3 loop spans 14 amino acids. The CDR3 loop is CASSPDSWNTEAFF. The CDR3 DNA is TGCGCCAGCAGCCCTGACAGTTGGAACACTGAAGCTTTCTTT.